The text below deals with one TCR beta chain. This sample stems from a study of blood T cells in healthy people across ages. Peripheral blood was drawn, about 10 milliliters per donor. This CDR3 spans 12 amino acids. Germline V gives CDR1 MNHEY, CDR2 SVGEGT. The authors ran a second PCR of roughly 6 to 11 cycles using a sample-barcoded 5' primer and a J-beta primer mix. TCRdb reanalysed the 5' RACE reads using MiXCR and keeps one entry per CDR3 protein. The sample contains 1,100,000 or so distinct CDR3 sequences, 45% of which appear only once. The specimen sequenced was blood. This TCR came from a woman aged 55-70 years in good health. This chain joins TRBV6-2 or TRBV6-3 and TRBJ2-4; D is undetermined. The DNA matches TRBJ2-5 better at its end, which makes the J call doubtful. The CDR3 DNA is TGTGCCAGCAAGACGTTCCAAGAGACCCAGTACTTC. Protein sequence: CASKTFQETQYF.